The present entry profiles one TCR beta chain with its context. Germline is not matched at one junction end, which may reflect a read error. DNA and RNA were both co-extracted from roughly 18-30 mg of bulk tissue that had not been sorted. Patients had primary liver carcinoma treated by surgical resection. The record originates from a study of tumor-infiltrating lymphocytes in primary liver carcinoma. TCR beta cDNA was prepared out of roughly 0.5 ug total RNA by means of a constant-region primer. Modified slightly, ARM-PCR produced TCR beta libraries over three nested multiplex PCR rounds. The two initial PCR rounds, roughly 11 cycles each, used TRBV1-TRBV30 forward and C-beta reverse primers. One entry per CDR3 protein results from TCRdb running MiXCR on the multiplex PCR reads. The data show roughly 100,000 distinct CDR3 sequences, roughly 80% seen once. This CDR3 has 13 residues. Germline V gene data show CDR1 as LGHNA and CDR2 as YNFKEQ.

The source of this sequence is a man aged 40-50 years with primary liver carcinoma and hepatitis B virus infection. The sequenced sample was liver tumor tissue from sampling region 3. Subset indicated: tumor region T3, left-lateral pole. The chain uses TRBV4-2 and TRBJ1-1; D is possibly TRBD1 (5 bases). As DNA, the CDR3 is TGTGCCAGCAGTCAAGATTCCAATGGGACAGCTTTCTTT. Translated, it gives CASSQDSNGTAFF.